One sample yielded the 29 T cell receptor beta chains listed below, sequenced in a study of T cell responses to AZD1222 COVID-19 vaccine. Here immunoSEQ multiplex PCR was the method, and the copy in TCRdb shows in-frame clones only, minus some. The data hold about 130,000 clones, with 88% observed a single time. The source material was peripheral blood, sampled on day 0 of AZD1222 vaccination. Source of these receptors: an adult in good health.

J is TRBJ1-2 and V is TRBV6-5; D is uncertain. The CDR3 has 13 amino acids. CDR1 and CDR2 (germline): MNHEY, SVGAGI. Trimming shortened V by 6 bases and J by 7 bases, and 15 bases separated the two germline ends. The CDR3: CASSRREGGGYTF. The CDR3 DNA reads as TGTGCCAGCAGCAGACGGGAGGGAGGTGGCTACACCTTC.

CDR3 sequence (DNA): TGTGCCAGCAGTTTAGACGGGACAGCCCAAAATTCACCCCTCCACTTT. This translates into CASSLDGTAQNSPLHF. The chain joins TRBV27 to TRBJ1-6; 7 bases fit TRBD1. In germline, CDR1 is MNHEY, CDR2 SMNVEV (reference sequence). This CDR3 region has 16 residues. V was clipped by 2 bases and J by 7 bases; unmatched bases: 8.

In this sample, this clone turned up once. The CDR3 region is CSALDDFEQFF. For the CDR3, the DNA is TGCAGTGCATTAGATGATTTTGAGCAGTTCTTC. This chain connects TRBV20-1 to TRBJ2-1; D is ambiguous. The CDR3 runs to 11 residues. The ends were cut back, 6 bases at V and 9 bases at J, with 12 bases in the middle. Germline CDR1 DFQATT, CDR2 SNEGSKA (reference sequence).

CDR3: CASSLALGQPQHF. CDR3 sequence (DNA): TGTGCCAGCAGCTTAGCCCTTGGGCAGCCCCAGCATTTT. J is TRBJ1-5 and V is TRBV5-5; no clear D. Germline V gene lookup returns CDR1 SGHKS and CDR2 YYEKEE (reference sequence). The CDR3 length is 13 residues. V gave up 2 bases and J gave up 7 bases, with 10 bases separating them.

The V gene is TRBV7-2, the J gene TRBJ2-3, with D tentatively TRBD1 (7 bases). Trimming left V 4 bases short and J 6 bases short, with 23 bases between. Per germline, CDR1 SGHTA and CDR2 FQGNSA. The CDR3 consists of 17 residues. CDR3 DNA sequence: TGTGCCAGCAGCTCATCCCTTGGGGCAGGGGGGACGGATACGCAGTATTTT. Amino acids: CASSSSLGAGGTDTQYF.

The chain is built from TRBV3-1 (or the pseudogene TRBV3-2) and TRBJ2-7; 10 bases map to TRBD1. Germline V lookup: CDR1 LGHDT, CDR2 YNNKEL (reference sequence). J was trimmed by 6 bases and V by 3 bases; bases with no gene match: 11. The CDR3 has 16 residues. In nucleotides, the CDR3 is TGTGCCAGCAGCCAGGACAGGACAGGGGGATCGGCCGAGCAGTACTTC. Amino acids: CASSQDRTGGSAEQYF.

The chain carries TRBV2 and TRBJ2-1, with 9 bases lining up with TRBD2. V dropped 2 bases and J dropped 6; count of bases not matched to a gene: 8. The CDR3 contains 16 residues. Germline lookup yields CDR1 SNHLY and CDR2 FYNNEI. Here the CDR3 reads CASSEQLAGLGNEQFF. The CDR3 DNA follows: TGTGCCAGCAGTGAACAGCTAGCGGGATTAGGCAATGAGCAGTTCTTC.

CDR3 bases: TGTGCCACCAGCAGAGGACTATCGGAGGGGGAGCAGTACTTC. This translates into CATSRGLSEGEQYF. The chain has TRBV15 and TRBJ2-7; possible D gene TRBD2, 6 bases. Germline V CDR1 and CDR2: LNHNV, YYDKDF (reference sequence). Trimming cost V 1 base and J 7 bases, with 14 bases left between them. The CDR3 consists of 14 residues.

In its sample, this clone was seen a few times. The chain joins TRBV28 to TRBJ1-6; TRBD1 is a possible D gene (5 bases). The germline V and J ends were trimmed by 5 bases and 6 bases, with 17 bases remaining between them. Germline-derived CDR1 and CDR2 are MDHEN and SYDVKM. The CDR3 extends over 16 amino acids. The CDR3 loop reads CASSPSGRWLNSPLHF. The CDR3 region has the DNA TGTGCCAGCAGTCCCTCGGGACGGTGGCTTAATTCACCCCTCCACTTT.

The CDR3 coding sequence is TGTGCCATCAGTGAGCGGACCGAGCCTAACTATGGCTACACCTTC. Translating gives CAISERTEPNYGYTF. This chain uses TRBV10-3 with TRBJ1-2, with unresolved D. Trimming shortened V by 2 bases and J by 0 bases, and 10 bases separated the two germline ends. There are 15 residues in the CDR3. Germline CDR1 reads ENHRY; CDR2 reads SYGVKD.

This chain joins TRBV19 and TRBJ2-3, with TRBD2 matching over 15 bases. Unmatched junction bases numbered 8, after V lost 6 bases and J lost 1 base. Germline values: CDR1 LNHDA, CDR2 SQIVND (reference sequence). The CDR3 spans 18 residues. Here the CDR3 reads CASRHGLAGGLGTDTQYF. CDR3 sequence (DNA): TGTGCCAGTAGACACGGACTAGCGGGGGGGCTTGGCACAGATACGCAGTATTTT.

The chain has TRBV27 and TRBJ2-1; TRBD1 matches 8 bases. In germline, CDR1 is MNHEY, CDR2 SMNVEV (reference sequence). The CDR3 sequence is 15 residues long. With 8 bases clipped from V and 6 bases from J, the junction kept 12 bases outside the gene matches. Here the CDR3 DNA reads TGTGCCAGCTCTACCCGGGACAGGTACTTCAATGAGCAGTTCTTC. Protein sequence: CASSTRDRYFNEQFF.

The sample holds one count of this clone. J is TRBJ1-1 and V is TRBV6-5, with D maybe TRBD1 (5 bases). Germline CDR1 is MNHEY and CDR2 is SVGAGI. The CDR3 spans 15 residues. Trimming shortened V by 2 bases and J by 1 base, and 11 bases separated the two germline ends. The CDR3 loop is CASSYVGTGNTEAFF. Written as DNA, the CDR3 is TGTGCCAGCAGTTACGTGGGGACCGGGAACACTGAAGCTTTCTTT.

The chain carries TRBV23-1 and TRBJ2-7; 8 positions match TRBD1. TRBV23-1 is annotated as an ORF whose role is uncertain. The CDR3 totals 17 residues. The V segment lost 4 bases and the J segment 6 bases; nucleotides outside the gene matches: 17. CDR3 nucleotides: TGCGCCAGCAGTCTTCCACGTAACCGGGACAGGTGGGCCGAGCAGTACTTC. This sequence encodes CASSLPRNRDRWAEQYF.

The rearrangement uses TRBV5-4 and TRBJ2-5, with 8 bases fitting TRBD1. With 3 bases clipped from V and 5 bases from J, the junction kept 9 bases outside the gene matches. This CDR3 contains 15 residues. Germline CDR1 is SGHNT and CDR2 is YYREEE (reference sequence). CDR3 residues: CASSSQQGGQETQYF. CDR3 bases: TGTGCCAGCAGCTCGCAACAGGGGGGTCAGGAGACCCAGTACTTC.

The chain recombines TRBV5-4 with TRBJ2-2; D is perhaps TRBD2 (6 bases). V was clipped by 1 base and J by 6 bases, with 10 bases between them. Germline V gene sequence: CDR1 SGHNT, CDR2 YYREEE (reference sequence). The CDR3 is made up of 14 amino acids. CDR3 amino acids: CASSLRRDSGELFF. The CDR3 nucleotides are TGTGCCAGCAGCTTGCGCAGGGACTCCGGGGAGCTGTTTTTT.

CDR3 sequence (DNA): TGTGCCAGCAGCCGGGAGGGGGGAGTTGAAAAACTGTTTTTT. Its protein is CASSREGGVEKLFF. The chain is built from TRBV28 and TRBJ1-4; D perhaps matches TRBD1 (6 bases). V shed 6 bases and J shed 7 bases, with 15 bases lying between them. The CDR3 length is 14 residues. From germline, CDR1 is MDHEN and CDR2 SYDVKM.

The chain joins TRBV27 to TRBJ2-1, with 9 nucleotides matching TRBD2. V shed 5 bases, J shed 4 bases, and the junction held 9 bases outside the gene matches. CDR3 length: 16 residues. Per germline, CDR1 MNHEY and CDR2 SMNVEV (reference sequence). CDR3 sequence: CASSPSVSGGYNEQFF. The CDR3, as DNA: TGTGCCAGCAGTCCCTCGGTGAGCGGGGGGTACAATGAGCAGTTCTTC.

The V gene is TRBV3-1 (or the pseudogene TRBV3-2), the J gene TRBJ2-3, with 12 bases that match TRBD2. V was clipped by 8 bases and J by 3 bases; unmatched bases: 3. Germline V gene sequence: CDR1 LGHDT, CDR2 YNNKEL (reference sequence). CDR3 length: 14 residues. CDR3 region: CASGGLAGTDTQYF. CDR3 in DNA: TGTGCCAGCGGTGGACTAGCGGGGACAGATACGCAGTATTTT.

The CDR3 region is CASSFIPPGANVLTF. Here the CDR3 DNA reads TGTGCCAGCAGTTTCATTCCCCCTGGGGCCAACGTCCTGACTTTC. The J gene is TRBJ2-6, the V gene TRBV28; D gene uncertain. V lost 3 bases and J 2 bases, leaving 8 bases between the germline ends. CDR3 length: 15 amino acids. The germline V gene has CDR1 MDHEN and CDR2 SYDVKM. The full variable domain, with the rest looked up from reference TRBV28 and TRBJ2-6, is DVKVTQSSRYLVKRTGEKVFLECVQDMDHENMFWYRQDPGLGLRLIYFSYDVKMKEKGDIPEGYSVSREKKERFSLILESASTNQTSMYLCASSFIPPGANVLTFGAGSRLTVL.

This CDR3 is CASRRSWDSAYEQYF. The DNA for the CDR3 is TGTGCCAGCAGGCGTAGCTGGGACAGTGCCTACGAGCAGTACTTC. V usage is TRBV6-5 and J usage is TRBJ2-7, with 7 nucleotides matching TRBD1. Trimming removed 6 bases from V and 2 bases from J; junction bases left unmatched: 10. The CDR3 is 15 amino acids. In germline, CDR1 is MNHEY, CDR2 SVGAGI.

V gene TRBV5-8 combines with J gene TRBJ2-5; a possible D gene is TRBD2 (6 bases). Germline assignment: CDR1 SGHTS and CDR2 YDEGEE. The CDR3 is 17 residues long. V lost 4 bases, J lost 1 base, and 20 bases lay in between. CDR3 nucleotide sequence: TGTGCCAGCAGCGGAGGGACGGTGGGTGTAGGCCAAGAGACCCAGTACTTC. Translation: CASSGGTVGVGQETQYF.

The CDR3 reads CASSLSIVFRAEGTEAFF. The CDR3 DNA is TGTGCCAGCAGCTTGTCTATCGTCTTTCGGGCCGAGGGCACTGAAGCTTTCTTT. This chain uses TRBV5-8 with TRBJ1-1; D remains unclear. In germline, CDR1 is SGHTS, CDR2 YDEGEE. This CDR3 has 18 residues. The ends were cut back, 1 base at V and 4 bases at J, with 23 bases in the middle.

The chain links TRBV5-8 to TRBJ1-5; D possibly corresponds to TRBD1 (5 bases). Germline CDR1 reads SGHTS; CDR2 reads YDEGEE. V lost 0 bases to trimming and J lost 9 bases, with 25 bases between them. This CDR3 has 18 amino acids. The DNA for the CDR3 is TGTGCCAGCAGCTTGGCTGGTTGGGGTAAACGTTCGGGGCGGCCCCAGCATTTT. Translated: CASSLAGWGKRSGRPQHF.

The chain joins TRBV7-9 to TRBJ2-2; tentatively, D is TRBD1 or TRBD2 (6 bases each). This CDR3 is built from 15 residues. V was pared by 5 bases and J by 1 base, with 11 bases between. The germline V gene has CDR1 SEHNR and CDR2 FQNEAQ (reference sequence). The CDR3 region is CASSLGGLNTGELFF. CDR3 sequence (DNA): TGTGCCAGCAGCCTAGGGGGACTGAACACCGGGGAGCTGTTTTTT.

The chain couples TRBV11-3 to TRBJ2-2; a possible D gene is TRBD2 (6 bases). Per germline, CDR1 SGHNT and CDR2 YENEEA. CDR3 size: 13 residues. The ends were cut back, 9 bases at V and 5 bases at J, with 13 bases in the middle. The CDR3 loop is CASSRERTGELFF. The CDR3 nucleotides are TGTGCCAGTAGTCGGGAGCGGACCGGGGAGCTGTTTTTT.

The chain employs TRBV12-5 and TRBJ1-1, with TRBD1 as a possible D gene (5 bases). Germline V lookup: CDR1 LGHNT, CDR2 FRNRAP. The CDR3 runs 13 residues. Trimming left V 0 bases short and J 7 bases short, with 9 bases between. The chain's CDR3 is CASGLVGGGEAFF. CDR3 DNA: TGTGCTAGTGGTTTGGTGGGGGGAGGTGAAGCTTTCTTT.

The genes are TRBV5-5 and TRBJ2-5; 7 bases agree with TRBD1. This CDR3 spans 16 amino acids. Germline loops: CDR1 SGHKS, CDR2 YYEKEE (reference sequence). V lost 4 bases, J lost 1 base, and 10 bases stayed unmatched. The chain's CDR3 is CASSLSTGTAQETQYF. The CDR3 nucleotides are TGTGCCAGCAGCCTTAGTACCGGGACAGCCCAAGAGACCCAGTACTTC.

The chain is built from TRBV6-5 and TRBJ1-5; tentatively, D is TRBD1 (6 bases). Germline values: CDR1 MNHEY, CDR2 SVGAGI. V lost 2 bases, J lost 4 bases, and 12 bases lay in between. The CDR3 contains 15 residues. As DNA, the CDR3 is TGTGCCAGCAGTTACGACCAGGGGACAAATCAGCCCCAGCATTTT. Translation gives CASSYDQGTNQPQHF.